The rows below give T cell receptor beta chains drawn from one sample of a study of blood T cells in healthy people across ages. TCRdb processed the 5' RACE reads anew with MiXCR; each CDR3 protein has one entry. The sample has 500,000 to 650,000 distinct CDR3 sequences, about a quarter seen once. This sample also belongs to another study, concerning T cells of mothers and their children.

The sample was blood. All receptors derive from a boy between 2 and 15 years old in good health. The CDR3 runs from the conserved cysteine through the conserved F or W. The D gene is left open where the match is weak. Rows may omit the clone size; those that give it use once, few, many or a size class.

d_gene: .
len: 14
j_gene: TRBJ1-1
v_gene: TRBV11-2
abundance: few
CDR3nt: TGTGCCAGCAGCTCGATAAGGGGAAACACTGAAGCTTTCTTT
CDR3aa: CASSSIRGNTEAFF

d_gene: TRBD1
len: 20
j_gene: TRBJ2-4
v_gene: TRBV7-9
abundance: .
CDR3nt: TGTGCCAGCAGCTTAACCGGGACAGGGGGCTTTTCGAGGGCCAAAAACATTCAGTACTTC
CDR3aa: CASSLTGTGGFSRAKNIQYF

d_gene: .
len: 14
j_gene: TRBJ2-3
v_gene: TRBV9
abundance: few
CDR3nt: TGTGCCAGCAAAGGCGGGGCTAGCACAGATACGCAGTATTTT
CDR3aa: CASKGGASTDTQYF

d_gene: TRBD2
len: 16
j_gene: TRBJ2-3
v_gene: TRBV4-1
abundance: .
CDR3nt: TGCGCCAGCAGCCAAAGTCTAGCGGGGAGCACAGATACGCAGTATTTT
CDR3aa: CASSQSLAGSTDTQYF

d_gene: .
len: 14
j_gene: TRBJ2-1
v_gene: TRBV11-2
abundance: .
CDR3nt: TGTGCCAGCAGCTCCCCGGGGAAAGTCAATGAGCAGTTCTTC
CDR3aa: CASSSPGKVNEQFF

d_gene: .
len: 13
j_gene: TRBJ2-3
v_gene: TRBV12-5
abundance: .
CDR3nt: TGTGCTAGTGGTTTCAGACTAGAAGATACGCAGTATTTT
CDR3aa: CASGFRLEDTQYF

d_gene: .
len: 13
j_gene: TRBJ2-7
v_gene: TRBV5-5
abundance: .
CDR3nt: TGTGCCAGCAGCTTCGGGGGGCTTAACGAGCAGTACTTC
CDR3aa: CASSFGGLNEQYF

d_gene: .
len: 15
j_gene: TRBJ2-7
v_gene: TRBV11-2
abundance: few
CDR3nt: TGTGCCAGCAGCTTATTGAGTGCTAGCGAGTACGAGCAGTACTTC
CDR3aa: CASSLLSASEYEQYF

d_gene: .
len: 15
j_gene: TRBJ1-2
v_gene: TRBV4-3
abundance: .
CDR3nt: TGCGCCAGCAGCCAAGATGTTGCAGGCACCTATGGCTACACCTTC
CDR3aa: CASSQDVAGTYGYTF

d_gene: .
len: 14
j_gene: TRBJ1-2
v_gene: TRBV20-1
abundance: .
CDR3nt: TGCAGTGCCAAGGCTAGCCCTAATGTGGATGGCTACACCTTC
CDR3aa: CSAKASPNVDGYTF

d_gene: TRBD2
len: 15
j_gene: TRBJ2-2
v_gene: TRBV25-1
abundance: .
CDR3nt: TGTGCCAGCAGTGTTAGCGGGAGCGGGACCGGGGAGCTGTTTTTT
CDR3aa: CASSVSGSGTGELFF

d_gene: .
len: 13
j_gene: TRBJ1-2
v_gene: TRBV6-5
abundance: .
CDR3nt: TGTGCCAGCAGTAGGGTAACGGACTATGGCTACACCTTC
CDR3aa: CASSRVTDYGYTF

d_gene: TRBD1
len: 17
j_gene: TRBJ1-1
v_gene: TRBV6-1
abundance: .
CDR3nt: TGTGCCAGCAGATCGATAATTCAGGGGGGACAGGACACTGAAGCTTTCTTT
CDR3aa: CASRSIIQGGQDTEAFF

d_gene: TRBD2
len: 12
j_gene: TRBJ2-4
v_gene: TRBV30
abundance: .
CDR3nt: TGTGCCTGGATTTCGGGGGGGAACATTCAGTACTTC
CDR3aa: CAWISGGNIQYF

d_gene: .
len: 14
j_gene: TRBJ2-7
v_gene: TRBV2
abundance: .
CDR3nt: TGTGCCAGCAGTGAAAGAGGCGGATCCTACGAGCAGTACTTC
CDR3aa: CASSERGGSYEQYF

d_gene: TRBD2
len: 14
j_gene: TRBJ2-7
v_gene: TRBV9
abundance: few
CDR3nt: TGTGCCAGCAGCGTCGGGACTAGACCCTACGAGCAGTACTTC
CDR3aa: CASSVGTRPYEQYF

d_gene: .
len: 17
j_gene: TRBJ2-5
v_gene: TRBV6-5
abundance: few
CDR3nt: TGTGCCAGCAGTTACTTCTTCGGGACGGACGCTGAGGGGACCCAGTACTTC
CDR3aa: CASSYFFGTDAEGTQYF

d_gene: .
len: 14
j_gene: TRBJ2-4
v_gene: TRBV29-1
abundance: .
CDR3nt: TGCAGCGTTGAGTTGGGTCTAGCCAAAAACATTCAGTACTTC
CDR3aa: CSVELGLAKNIQYF

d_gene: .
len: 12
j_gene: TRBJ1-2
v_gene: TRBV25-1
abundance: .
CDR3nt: TGTGGATTGGGCCGTTCTAACTATGGCTACACCTTC
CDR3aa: CGLGRSNYGYTF

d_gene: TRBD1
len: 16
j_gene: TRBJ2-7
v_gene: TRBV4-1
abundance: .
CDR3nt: TGCGCCAGCAGCCAAGAAGGGGGGACAGGGCGATACGAGCAGTACTTC
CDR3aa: CASSQEGGTGRYEQYF

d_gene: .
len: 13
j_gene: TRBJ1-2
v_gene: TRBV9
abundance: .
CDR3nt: TGTGCCAGCAGCGGGGACGGTCCCTATGGCTACACCTTC
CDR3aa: CASSGDGPYGYTF

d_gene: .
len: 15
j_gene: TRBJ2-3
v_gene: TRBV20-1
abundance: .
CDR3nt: TGCAGTGCTAGAGATCTTTTGAGTGGCACAGATACGCAGTATTTT
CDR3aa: CSARDLLSGTDTQYF